This TCR beta chain was obtained from a study of blood T cell repertoires in COVID-19 (TCRdb year 2020). As for the study more broadly: Samples covering the acute and convalescent phases of COVID-19 were provided by collaborators in the United States, Italy and Spain. The material from the prospective study consisted of cDNA or gDNA derived from T cells, B-cell-depleted T cells, or PBMCs. Where available, HLA class I and class II types were taken from metadata supplied by the sample provider and were not determined by assay-based typing. The repertoires were released in a freely available public database meant as a resource for research on the immune response to SARS-CoV-2. The dataset comprised deeply sampled blood TCRbeta repertoires from subjects exposed to, actively infected with, or recovered from COVID-19. Samples came from the ongoing ImmuneRACE study (first 160 participants) plus 1,254 subjects from 6 global collaborators. A de-identified subject ID, COVID-19 status, age in years and sex were almost always included in the sample metadata.

Whole blood was collected in K2EDTA tubes by collaborating institutions according to the institutions' own protocols. For TCRbeta analysis, collaborators shipped samples as frozen whole blood, isolated PBMCs, or DNA extracted from either of those sample types. The CDR3, cysteine through phenylalanine, is 13 amino acids long. Only CDR3 DNA is held: 39 bases, read in frame from base 1. The V end loses 5 bases and the J end loses 5 bases, and a stretch of 10 bases separates them. Reading the germline V gene gives CDR1 SGHTA and CDR2 FQGNSA. The immunoSEQ Assay, a bias-controlled multiplex PCR, was used to amplify TCRbeta CDR3 regions from genomic DNA. As for the authors' bioinformatics: Nucleated cell counts per sample were estimated from amplification of reference gene primers within the assay. To quantify the absolute abundance of each unique TCRbeta CDR3 rearrangement, sequence reads were collapsed and filtered. For each sample, productive Simpson clonality was calculated as the square root of Simpson's diversity index across productive rearrangements. TCRdb took this table from immuneACCESS and kept in-frame rearrangements with V and J called. Such tables lack part of the clones; where checked against another copy, unresolved V genes explain under half of the gap, and the rest is unexplained. Clone size and V and J calls were adopted from that table, with D and trimming inferred from the DNA. The sample table lists a few hundred thousand clones, approximately 80% of them with a count of one. Around 18% of the sample rests with the top ten.

Concerning this clone: No cognate antigen has been identified for it. No much larger clonotype is one base removed from it; base qualities were not supplied.

General conclusions and limits of the study: The amount of clinical and demographic metadata varied by source and participant and was provided uncurated.

What was sequenced was peripheral blood. This receptor was obtained from a woman of 80 years or more with active or convalescent COVID-19. The chain was built from TRBV7-2 and TRBJ2-1; the D gene is unclear. The CDR3 in this case is CASSTGFHNEQFF. The DNA reads as follows: TGTGCCAGCAGCACGGGTTTCCACAATGAGCAGTTCTTC.